This T cell receptor (beta chain) comes out of a study of regulatory T cells in long-lasting Graves disease. HTBI primers from iRepertoire and Arm-PCR of CDR3 regions yielded the TCR beta libraries. Using its own MiXCR run on the multiplex PCR reads, TCRdb lists one record per CDR3 protein. The sample yields some 400,000 distinct CDR3 sequences, 14% to 15% seen once. The time point here: newly diagnosed GD, antithyroid drugs for less than 3 months. PBMC-derived RNA was used for the TCR library. V lost 7 bases, J lost 4 bases, and 20 bases lay in between. Germline V gives CDR1 SEHNR, CDR2 FQNEAQ (reference sequence). The CDR3 totals 16 residues. These same data were also listed under a study on T cells in Graves' hyperthyroidism and ophthalmopathy. As that study records: Patients with uncontrolled infections, other autoimmune diseases, pregnancy or lactation were excluded. Among thyroid clonotypes expanded above 0.001, most also appeared in blood. In simple terms, a model built on 13 V-J features told ophthalmopathy apart from stable hyperthyroidism.

The sample in question was peripheral blood mononuclear cells (PBMCs), obtained at new diagnosis, from a patient treated with antithyroid drugs. The genes are TRBV7-9 and TRBJ2-1, with D uncertain. The source is a woman in her 30s with Graves disease. The CDR3 sequence is CASKISGPYDYNEQFF. CDR3 coding DNA: TGTGCCAGCAAAATTTCCGGACCATACGATTACAATGAGCAGTTCTTC.